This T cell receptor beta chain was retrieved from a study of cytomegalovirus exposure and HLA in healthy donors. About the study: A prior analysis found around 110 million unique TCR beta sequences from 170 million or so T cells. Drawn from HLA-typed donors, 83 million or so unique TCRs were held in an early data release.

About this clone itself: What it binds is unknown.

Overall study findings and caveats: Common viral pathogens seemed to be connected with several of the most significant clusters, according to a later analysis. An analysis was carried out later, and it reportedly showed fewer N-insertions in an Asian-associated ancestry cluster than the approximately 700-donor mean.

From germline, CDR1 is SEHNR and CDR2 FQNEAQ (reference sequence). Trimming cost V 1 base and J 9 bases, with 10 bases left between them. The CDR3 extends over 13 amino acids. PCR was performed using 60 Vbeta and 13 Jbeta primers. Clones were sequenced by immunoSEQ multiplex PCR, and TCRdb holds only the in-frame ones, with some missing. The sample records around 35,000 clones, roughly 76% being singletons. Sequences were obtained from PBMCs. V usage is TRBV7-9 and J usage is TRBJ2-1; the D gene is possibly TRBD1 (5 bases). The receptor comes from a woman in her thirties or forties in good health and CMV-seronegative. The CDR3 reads CASSLVTQGEQFF. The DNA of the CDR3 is TGTGCCAGCAGCTTAGTGACTCAGGGTGAGCAGTTCTTC.